Presented here are 27 T cell receptor beta chains from one specimen sequenced in a study of a mutant IDH1 vaccine in newly diagnosed glioma. What these receptors recognize is not known. The time point is: week 23, last vaccination. In the vaccine, a single dose held 300 ug of the mutant IDH1 20-mer peptide, along with topical imiquimod. Sequencing used immunoSEQ multiplex PCR; TCRdb keeps in-frame clones, though not all of them. This table holds about 86,000 clones, roughly 85% found once. Source: PBMCs, taken from a glioma patient whose treatment included an IDH1 peptide vaccine. The receptors stem from a man under 40 with glioma. Some clones in this sample may be carry-over from other donors' samples.

The chain has TRBV14 and TRBJ1-1, with D possibly TRBD1 on 6 matching bases. The CDR3 is 15 amino acids. Germline CDR1 SGHDN, CDR2 FVKESK. Trimming cost V 4 bases and J 8 bases, with 20 bases left between them. The CDR3, as DNA: TGTGCCAGCAGCCGTAGGACAGCCGACATACTAGAAGCTTTCTTT. Protein: CASSRRTADILEAFF.

The chain joins TRBV7-9 to TRBJ1-2; 8 bases are shared with TRBD1. Germline V gene data show CDR1 as SEHNR and CDR2 as FQNEAQ (reference sequence). The V segment lost 5 bases and the J segment 6 bases; nucleotides outside the gene matches: 5. The CDR3 length is 13 residues. The chain's CDR3 is CASSPGQGDGYTF. CDR3 in DNA: TGTGCCAGCAGCCCAGGACAGGGCGATGGCTACACCTTC.

Of note for this clone: The junction differs from germline at one of its ends, possibly a read error. J is TRBJ1-5 and V is TRBV4-1; no firm D call. This CDR3 spans 13 amino acids. The V gene's germline CDR1 is MGHRA and CDR2 YSYEKL. The CDR3 DNA reads as TGTGCCAGCAGCCAAGATCCTGATCAGCCCCAGCATTTT. Protein sequence: CASSQDPDQPQHF.

This clone has just a few counts. The V and J genes are TRBV5-4 and TRBJ1-4; unclear D gene. Germline CDR1 is SGHNT and CDR2 is YYREEE (reference sequence). The CDR3 spans 14 residues. Trimming cost V 4 bases and J 6 bases, with 13 bases left between them. The CDR3 DNA sequence: TGTGCCAGCAGCGAGTCCGTTGGTGATGAAAAACTGTTTTTT. Protein sequence: CASSESVGDEKLFF.

This chain connects TRBV4-2 to TRBJ2-2; 7 bases align to TRBD2. This CDR3 region has 19 residues. J gave up 0 bases and V 4 bases, and 14 bases lay outside the gene matches. Germline lookup yields CDR1 LGHNA and CDR2 YNFKEQ. For the CDR3, the DNA is TGTGCCAGCAGCCCGACGGGGGTGGCTAGCGGATCGAACACCGGGGAGCTGTTTTTT. It translates to CASSPTGVASGSNTGELFF.

A single count supports this clone. This chain links TRBV23-1 with TRBJ2-1; weak D call: TRBD1 (6 bases). TRBV23-1 is known as an ORF, though its function is uncertain. The V end was cut by 7 bases, the J end by 0 bases, with 16 bases between. The length of the CDR3 is 16 residues. CDR3 region: CASKWGTPSSYNEQFF. CDR3 coding DNA: TGCGCCAGCAAGTGGGGGACACCGAGCTCCTACAATGAGCAGTTCTTC.

Here the CDR3 DNA reads TGTGCCAGCAGCCTCCCAGGGGGGGGCAATGGCTACACCTTC. It translates to CASSLPGGGNGYTF. The chain couples TRBV5-6 to TRBJ1-2; 7 bases are shared with TRBD1. CDR3 length: 14 amino acids. Germline lookup yields CDR1 SGHDT and CDR2 YYEEEE. Trimming took 4 bases from V and 6 from J; bases not matched to a gene: 9. The whole variable domain, filled in from reference TRBV5-6 and TRBJ1-2, reads DAGVTQSPTHLIKTRGQQVTLRCSPKSGHDTVSWYQQALGQGPQFIFQYYEEEERQRGNFPDRFSGHQFPNYSSELNVNALLLGDSALYLCASSLPGGGNGYTFGSGTRLTVV.

V usage is TRBV19 and J usage is TRBJ2-1, with 11 bases identical to TRBD2. CDR3 length equals 15 residues. V dropped 5 bases and J dropped 5; count of bases not matched to a gene: 5. Germline V CDR1 and CDR2: LNHDA, SQIVND (reference sequence). CDR3 loop: CASSPRLAGHNEQFF. CDR3 nucleotide sequence: TGTGCCAGTAGTCCGCGACTAGCGGGACACAATGAGCAGTTCTTC.

The rearrangement joins TRBV29-1 to TRBJ2-3; possible D gene TRBD1, 6 bases. The ends were cut back, 7 bases at V and 2 bases at J, with 13 bases in the middle. CDR1 and CDR2 (germline): SQVTM, ANQGSEA. This CDR3 has 13 amino acids. CDR3 sequence reads: CSARGDITDTQYF. The CDR3 nucleotides are TGCAGCGCGAGAGGGGACATCACAGATACGCAGTATTTT.

This chain connects TRBV5-1 to TRBJ1-2; D unresolved. The CDR3 has 13 residues. CDR1 is SGHRS, CDR2 YFSETQ, per germline. V shed 0 bases and J shed 3 bases, with 6 bases lying between them. The CDR3 protein is CASSLGGHYGYTF. For the CDR3, the DNA is TGCGCCAGCAGCTTGGGAGGGCACTATGGCTACACCTTC.

The rearrangement links TRBV2 to TRBJ2-2; a possible D gene is TRBD2 (5 bases). Germline V gene lookup returns CDR1 SNHLY and CDR2 FYNNEI. V lost 7 bases and J 0 bases, leaving 12 bases between the germline ends. The CDR3 contains 15 residues. DNA of the CDR3: TGTGCCAGCATAAGGGTGGACTCGAACACCGGGGAGCTGTTTTTT. As protein: CASIRVDSNTGELFF.

The chain employs TRBV2 and TRBJ2-5; possible D gene TRBD1, 5 bases. With 9 bases removed from V and 5 bases from J, the gap between germline ends came to 16 bases. The CDR3 covers 13 residues. Germline V CDR1 and CDR2: SNHLY, FYNNEI. This CDR3 reads CARTLGAGETQYF. The CDR3 nucleotides are TGTGCCAGAACCTTAGGGGCTGGGGAGACCCAGTACTTC.

The V and J genes are TRBV10-3 and TRBJ2-3, with TRBD2 matching over 9 bases. The CDR3 has 16 residues. The ends lost 0 bases at V and 5 bases at J; junction bases unmatched: 6. CDR1 ENHRY and CDR2 SYGVKD come from the germline V gene. The CDR3 region has the DNA TGTGCCATCAGTGAGTCCGGTAGCGGGGGTATAGATACGCAGTATTTT. Translating gives CAISESGSGGIDTQYF.

This chain uses TRBV5-8 with TRBJ1-5; D possibly corresponds to TRBD1 (5 bases). The CDR3 is 14 amino acids. The germline CDR1 and CDR2 sequences are SGHTS and YDEGEE. Trimming shortened V by 3 bases and J by 9 bases, and 16 bases separated the two germline ends. CDR3 nucleotides: TGTGCCAGCAGCTCAAGGGGCGCCTCTCGGCCCCAGCATTTT. Translating gives CASSSRGASRPQHF.

This chain uses TRBV11-1 with TRBJ2-1, with 7 positions matching TRBD2. Germline lookup yields CDR1 SGHAT and CDR2 FQDESV (reference sequence). V lost 1 base, J lost 4 bases, and 10 bases stayed unmatched. The CDR3 spans 17 residues. CDR3 sequence (DNA): TGTGCCAGCAGCTTAGGGCCAGCGGGGCGTCTGTACAATGAGCAGTTCTTC. Its translation: CASSLGPAGRLYNEQFF.

The CDR3 loop reads CASTRDTLGVSGYTF. CDR3 nucleotides: TGTGCCAGCACCCGGGACACTTTGGGGGTGAGTGGCTACACCTTC. The genes are TRBV6-1 and TRBJ1-2; the D gene is possibly TRBD1 (6 bases). CDR3 length equals 15 residues. Trimming removed 7 bases from V and 7 bases from J, with 22 bases in between. Looked up from germline, CDR1 is MNHNS and CDR2 is SASEGT.

The chain recombines TRBV5-4 with TRBJ1-2, with D perhaps matching TRBD1 (5 bases). Germline CDR1 SGHNT, CDR2 YYREEE (reference sequence). V was cut by 2 bases and J by 4 bases, with 15 bases left in between. This CDR3 is built from 15 residues. DNA of the CDR3: TGTGCCAGCAGCTTCAAAGGGACGGGCCTCTATGGCTACACCTTC. It is translated as CASSFKGTGLYGYTF.

The V call is TRBV30, the J call TRBJ1-3, with TRBD1 identical over 8 bases. The J segment lost 2 bases and the V segment lost 0 bases, leaving 12 bases of the junction unmatched. CDR1 and CDR2 from the germline V gene are GTSNPN and SVGIG (reference sequence). CDR3 length equals 18 residues. This CDR3 is CAWSVRRLIQGAGNTIYF. CDR3 DNA: TGTGCCTGGAGTGTACGGCGGCTAATACAGGGGGCTGGAAACACCATATATTTT. The full variable domain, completed using reference TRBV30 and TRBJ1-3, is SQTIHQWPATLVQPVGSPLSLECTVEGTSNPNLYWYRQAAGRGLQLLFYSVGIGQISSEVPQNLSASRPQDRQFILSSKKLLLSDSGFYLCAWSVRRLIQGAGNTIYFGEGSWLTVV.

CDR3 nucleotide sequence: TGTGCCAGCAGCTTAGGGCAGACTAACATTCAGTACTTC. Translation gives CASSLGQTNIQYF. The chain combines TRBV11-2 with TRBJ2-4; D is unresolved. Germline CDR1 is SGHAT and CDR2 is FQNNGV. This CDR3 region has 13 residues. V gave up 1 base and J gave up 7 bases, with 8 bases separating them.

This chain joins TRBV28 and TRBJ2-7, with 11 bases lining up with TRBD2. Germline V gives CDR1 MDHEN, CDR2 SYDVKM. The CDR3 length is 13 residues. V lost 11 bases to trimming and J lost 2 bases; unmatched junction nucleotides: 5. Here the CDR3 reads CAGSSGRTYEQYF. The CDR3, as DNA: TGTGCCGGCTCTAGCGGGAGGACCTACGAGCAGTACTTC.

The CDR3 DNA is TGTGCCAGTAGCACCGTGAGAGGCACTGAAGCTTTCTTT. As protein: CASSTVRGTEAFF. V is TRBV19 and J is TRBJ1-1, with D uncertain. CDR1 and CDR2 from the germline V gene are LNHDA and SQIVND (reference sequence). The ends were cut back, 6 bases at V and 4 bases at J, with 12 bases in the middle. The CDR3 length is 13 residues.

The chain joins TRBV30 to TRBJ1-5, with 10 bases identical to TRBD1. Germline V lookup: CDR1 GTSNPN, CDR2 SVGIG (reference sequence). CDR3 length: 17 amino acids. Trimming at V came to 1 base and at J to 3 bases, leaving 9 bases not matched to a gene. The CDR3 DNA reads TGTGCCTGGAGTGGAATAACCGGGACAGGGGACAATCAGCCCCAGCATTTT. Its protein product is CAWSGITGTGDNQPQHF.

The rearrangement uses TRBV11-3 and TRBJ2-2; 7 bases line up with TRBD1. This CDR3 comprises 15 residues. The germline gives CDR1 SGHNT, CDR2 YENEEA. V dropped 5 bases and J dropped 2; count of bases not matched to a gene: 5. This chain's CDR3 is CASSLGGTNTGELFF. The CDR3 DNA is TGTGCCAGCAGCCTAGGGGGCACCAACACCGGGGAGCTGTTTTTT.

V is TRBV29-1 and J is TRBJ2-3; either TRBD1 or TRBD2 may supply D (6 bases each). The ends were cut back, 6 bases at V and 6 bases at J, with 13 bases in the middle. Germline CDR1 is SQVTM and CDR2 is ANQGSEA. The CDR3 runs to 12 residues. For the CDR3, the DNA is TGCAGCGTGGTGGGGGGCCCCGATACGCAGTATTTT. It is translated as CSVVGGPDTQYF.

V gene TRBV2 combines with J gene TRBJ2-7; 10 nucleotides agree with TRBD1. This CDR3 region has 15 residues. V trimming: 8 bases; J trimming: 2 bases; junction bases outside the gene matches: 9. CDR1 and CDR2 from the germline V gene are SNHLY and FYNNEI. CDR3 DNA sequence: TGTGCCAGCGGCGAGGGGACAGGGGCCCCCTACGAGCAGTACTTC. Its protein product is CASGEGTGAPYEQYF.

The rearrangement links TRBV6-5 to TRBJ1-2; unclear D gene. V lost 1 base and J lost 5, with 14 bases in between. The germline V gene encodes CDR1 MNHEY and CDR2 SVGAGI. CDR3 size: 15 residues. The CDR3 loop reads CASSYWTGSEYGYTF. The CDR3 DNA reads TGTGCCAGCAGTTACTGGACCGGGTCTGAATATGGCTACACCTTC.

This sequence joins TRBV7-2 and TRBJ2-3, with 8 bases aligning to TRBD2. The J segment lost 3 bases and the V segment lost 5 bases, leaving 10 bases of the junction unmatched. The CDR3 spans 16 residues. The germline V gene encodes CDR1 SGHTA and CDR2 FQGNSA. The CDR3 sequence: CASSLTGGAGTDTQYF. The CDR3, as DNA: TGTGCCAGCAGCCTTACCGGGGGGGCAGGGACAGATACGCAGTATTTT.